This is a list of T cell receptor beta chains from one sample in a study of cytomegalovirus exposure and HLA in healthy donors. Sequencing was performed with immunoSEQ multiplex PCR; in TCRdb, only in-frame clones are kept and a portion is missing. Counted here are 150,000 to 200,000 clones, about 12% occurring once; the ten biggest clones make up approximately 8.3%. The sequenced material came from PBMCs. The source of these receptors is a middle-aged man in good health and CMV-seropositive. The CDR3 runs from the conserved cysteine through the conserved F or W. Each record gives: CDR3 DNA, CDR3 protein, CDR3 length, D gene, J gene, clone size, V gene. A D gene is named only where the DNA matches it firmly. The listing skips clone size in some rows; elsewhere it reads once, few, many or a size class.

cdr3_nt: TGTGCCAGCAGCCTTGGACAGGGGGATGGCTACACCTTC
cdr3_aa: CASSLGQGDGYTF
cdr3_length: 13
d_call: TRBD1
j_call: TRBJ1-2
clone_size: .
v_call: TRBV4-2

cdr3_nt: TGTGCCAGCAGCTTTTCTATGGATACGCAGTATTTT
cdr3_aa: CASSFSMDTQYF
cdr3_length: 12
d_call: .
j_call: TRBJ2-3
clone_size: few
v_call: TRBV7-6

cdr3_nt: TGTGCTAGTGGTTTCTCTACTCCGTGGACGGGGGGGCCAGATACGCAGTATTTT
cdr3_aa: CASGFSTPWTGGPDTQYF
cdr3_length: 18
d_call: TRBD2
j_call: TRBJ2-3
clone_size: .
v_call: TRBV12-5

cdr3_nt: TGTGCCAGCAAGGTCGTACAGGGTGATTCACCCCTCCACTTT
cdr3_aa: CASKVVQGDSPLHF
cdr3_length: 14
d_call: .
j_call: TRBJ1-6
clone_size: few
v_call: TRBV27

cdr3_nt: TGTGCCAGCAGTGAAAATGTAGGTCGGGTCGGGGAGCTGTTTTTT
cdr3_aa: CASSENVGRVGELFF
cdr3_length: 15
d_call: .
j_call: TRBJ2-2
clone_size: .
v_call: TRBV6-1

cdr3_nt: TGTGCCAGCAGCTTAATCACAGGGAACACCGGGGAGCTGTTTTTT
cdr3_aa: CASSLITGNTGELFF
cdr3_length: 15
d_call: .
j_call: TRBJ2-2
clone_size: .
v_call: TRBV7-9

cdr3_nt: TGTGCCAGCAGTCATACCGGGACTCGCTACACCTTC
cdr3_aa: CASSHTGTRYTF
cdr3_length: 12
d_call: .
j_call: TRBJ1-2
clone_size: .
v_call: TRBV6-5

cdr3_nt: TGTGCCAGCAGTAACAGGGGCTCTGGGGCCAACGTCCTGACTTTC
cdr3_aa: CASSNRGSGANVLTF
cdr3_length: 15
d_call: TRBD1
j_call: TRBJ2-6
clone_size: .
v_call: TRBV2

cdr3_nt: TGTGCCAGCAGCCGGGACAGGGGGAGCACAGATACGCAGTATTTT
cdr3_aa: CASSRDRGSTDTQYF
cdr3_length: 15
d_call: TRBD1
j_call: TRBJ2-3
clone_size: few
v_call: TRBV5-5

cdr3_nt: TGTGCCAGCAGTTCTCTTGGGGGGAGCAATCAGCCCCAGCATTTT
cdr3_aa: CASSSLGGSNQPQHF
cdr3_length: 15
d_call: .
j_call: TRBJ1-5
clone_size: .
v_call: TRBV6-5

cdr3_nt: TGCGCCAGCAAATCTAGCGGGGGGGAGACCCAGTACTTC
cdr3_aa: CASKSSGGETQYF
cdr3_length: 13
d_call: TRBD2
j_call: TRBJ2-5
clone_size: few
v_call: TRBV10-1

cdr3_nt: TGTGCCAGCAGTGATGACAGGTTAGGCTACACCTTC
cdr3_aa: CASSDDRLGYTF
cdr3_length: 12
d_call: .
j_call: TRBJ1-2
clone_size: few
v_call: TRBV2

cdr3_nt: TGTGCCAGCAGACCCACGGGGGGCCTGAACACTGAAGCTTTCTTT
cdr3_aa: CASRPTGGLNTEAFF
cdr3_length: 15
d_call: .
j_call: TRBJ1-1
clone_size: .
v_call: TRBV2

cdr3_nt: TGCGCCAGCAGCTTGGACGGAGTAGTGAGGCAAGAGACCCAGTACTTC
cdr3_aa: CASSLDGVVRQETQYF
cdr3_length: 16
d_call: .
j_call: TRBJ2-5
clone_size: .
v_call: TRBV5-1

cdr3_nt: TGTGCCAGCAGTTTCCCCCAAGAGCAGTTCTTC
cdr3_aa: CASSFPQEQFF
cdr3_length: 11
d_call: .
j_call: TRBJ2-1
clone_size: few
v_call: TRBV28

cdr3_nt: TGCAGCGTTAAACCCATCACTAGGTACAATGAGCAGTTCTTC
cdr3_aa: CSVKPITRYNEQFF
cdr3_length: 14
d_call: .
j_call: TRBJ2-1
clone_size: .
v_call: TRBV29-1

cdr3_nt: TGTGCCAGCAGCACCGACAGGGGAGCTGGAAACACCATATATTTT
cdr3_aa: CASSTDRGAGNTIYF
cdr3_length: 15
d_call: TRBD1
j_call: TRBJ1-3
clone_size: few
v_call: TRBV7-9

cdr3_nt: TGCGCCAGCAGCTTGGAAACAGGCGCTGGAAACACCATATATTTT
cdr3_aa: CASSLETGAGNTIYF
cdr3_length: 15
d_call: .
j_call: TRBJ1-3
clone_size: few
v_call: TRBV5-1

cdr3_nt: TGTGCCAGCTCACCGGAACAGGGGGCCTACGAGCAGTACTTC
cdr3_aa: CASSPEQGAYEQYF
cdr3_length: 14
d_call: TRBD1
j_call: TRBJ2-7
clone_size: few
v_call: TRBV18

cdr3_nt: TGTGCCAGCTCACCACCGTCAGGGGCTGGGGAAAAACTGTTTTTT
cdr3_aa: CASSPPSGAGEKLFF
cdr3_length: 15
d_call: .
j_call: TRBJ1-4
clone_size: .
v_call: TRBV18

cdr3_nt: TGCGCCAGCAGCTCCCGACTACAAGAGACCCAGTACTTC
cdr3_aa: CASSSRLQETQYF
cdr3_length: 13
d_call: .
j_call: TRBJ2-5
clone_size: .
v_call: TRBV4-1

cdr3_nt: TGTGCCAGCAGTGATGCCGGGTCTCTAGGTTCACCCCTCCACTTT
cdr3_aa: CASSDAGSLGSPLHF
cdr3_length: 15
d_call: .
j_call: TRBJ1-6
clone_size: few
v_call: TRBV6-1

cdr3_nt: TGTGCCAGCAGCCAAGAACGGACAGGGGACTCACCCCTCCACTTT
cdr3_aa: CASSQERTGDSPLHF
cdr3_length: 15
d_call: TRBD1
j_call: TRBJ1-6
clone_size: .
v_call: TRBV4-2

cdr3_nt: TGTGCCAGCAGCTTAACAGGGATCATCACTGAAGCTTTCTTT
cdr3_aa: CASSLTGIITEAFF
cdr3_length: 14
d_call: .
j_call: TRBJ1-1
clone_size: few
v_call: TRBV7-9

cdr3_nt: TGTGCCAGCAGCACACATAGCGGGCCCCGGGAGACCCAGTACTTC
cdr3_aa: CASSTHSGPRETQYF
cdr3_length: 15
d_call: TRBD2
j_call: TRBJ2-5
clone_size: few
v_call: TRBV9

cdr3_nt: TGTGCCAGCAGCCGTACAGGGGGTTCGGCCAAAAACATTCAGTACTTC
cdr3_aa: CASSRTGGSAKNIQYF
cdr3_length: 16
d_call: TRBD1
j_call: TRBJ2-4
clone_size: few
v_call: TRBV5-6

cdr3_nt: TGTGCCAGTAGACCTCTTGCGGGGGCCCCGAGCTCCTACAATGAGCAGTTCTTC
cdr3_aa: CASRPLAGAPSSYNEQFF
cdr3_length: 18
d_call: .
j_call: TRBJ2-1
clone_size: .
v_call: TRBV19

cdr3_nt: TGTGCCAGCAGTGCAGGATCAGAGACCCAGTACTTC
cdr3_aa: CASSAGSETQYF
cdr3_length: 12
d_call: .
j_call: TRBJ2-5
clone_size: few
v_call: TRBV6-6

cdr3_nt: TGTGCCAGCAGTCCGCGACAGTCTAACTATGGCTACACCTTC
cdr3_aa: CASSPRQSNYGYTF
cdr3_length: 14
d_call: .
j_call: TRBJ1-2
clone_size: .
v_call: TRBV27

cdr3_nt: TGTGCCAGCAGCTTAACAGGGGGCAGCATGTACGAGCAGTACTTC
cdr3_aa: CASSLTGGSMYEQYF
cdr3_length: 15
d_call: TRBD1
j_call: TRBJ2-7
clone_size: .
v_call: TRBV7-3

cdr3_nt: TGCGCCAGCCACCCGTTCCCCGGGACAGATAAAGAGACCCAGTACTTC
cdr3_aa: CASHPFPGTDKETQYF
cdr3_length: 16
d_call: TRBD1
j_call: TRBJ2-5
clone_size: .
v_call: TRBV5-1

cdr3_nt: TGTGCCAGCTCGGGGTCTGGAAACACCATATATTTT
cdr3_aa: CASSGSGNTIYF
cdr3_length: 12
d_call: .
j_call: TRBJ1-3
clone_size: few
v_call: TRBV2

cdr3_nt: TGTGCCAGCAGCTTAACTGGGATCGGGGAGCTGCTTTTT
cdr3_aa: CASSLTGIGELLF
cdr3_length: 13
d_call: .
j_call: TRBJ2-2
clone_size: few
v_call: TRBV7-2

cdr3_nt: TGCGCCAGCAGCCAAGTTCTGGGGGGGGTTAACACCGGGGAGCTGTTTTTT
cdr3_aa: CASSQVLGGVNTGELFF
cdr3_length: 17
d_call: TRBD2
j_call: TRBJ2-2
clone_size: few
v_call: TRBV4-1

cdr3_nt: TGTGCCAGCAGCTCGTCAGGGGCGAGGGAGCAGTACTTC
cdr3_aa: CASSSSGAREQYF
cdr3_length: 13
d_call: .
j_call: TRBJ2-7
clone_size: .
v_call: TRBV13

cdr3_nt: TGTGCCAGTAGCCGACAGGACTCCCAAGAGACCCAGTACTTC
cdr3_aa: CASSRQDSQETQYF
cdr3_length: 14
d_call: .
j_call: TRBJ2-5
clone_size: .
v_call: TRBV19

cdr3_nt: TGTGCCAGCAGTTTGAAACGGAACTATGGCTACACCTTC
cdr3_aa: CASSLKRNYGYTF
cdr3_length: 13
d_call: .
j_call: TRBJ1-2
clone_size: once
v_call: TRBV27

cdr3_nt: TGTGCCAGCAAATTGACAGGGGGCAACGGGGAGCTGTTTTTT
cdr3_aa: CASKLTGGNGELFF
cdr3_length: 14
d_call: TRBD1
j_call: TRBJ2-2
clone_size: .
v_call: TRBV6-5

cdr3_nt: TGTGCCAGCAGCTCCCAGCGGGGGGGCGCGCGGGGGCAGTACTTC
cdr3_aa: CASSSQRGGARGQYF
cdr3_length: 15
d_call: TRBD2
j_call: TRBJ2-7
clone_size: few
v_call: TRBV7-9

cdr3_nt: TGTGCCACCCTAACAGGGGCGGCTAATGAAGAACTGTTTTTT
cdr3_aa: CATLTGAANEELFF
cdr3_length: 14
d_call: TRBD1
j_call: TRBJ1-4
clone_size: few
v_call: TRBV6-1

cdr3_nt: TGTGCCAGCAGTGAGGGTGGGGGGAGTGGCTACACCTTC
cdr3_aa: CASSEGGGSGYTF
cdr3_length: 13
d_call: .
j_call: TRBJ1-2
clone_size: few
v_call: TRBV6-6

cdr3_nt: TGTGCCAGCAGCGTAGAGGCTGGTGGGGGCTACACCGGGGAGCTGTTTTTT
cdr3_aa: CASSVEAGGGYTGELFF
cdr3_length: 17
d_call: .
j_call: TRBJ2-2
clone_size: .
v_call: TRBV9

cdr3_nt: TGCAGCGTTCAGGGGGCATTCTATGGCTACACCTTC
cdr3_aa: CSVQGAFYGYTF
cdr3_length: 12
d_call: TRBD1
j_call: TRBJ1-2
clone_size: .
v_call: TRBV29-1

cdr3_nt: TGCGCCAGCAGCGGGTATGAGGGTCTGGGTGCACCCCTCCACTTT
cdr3_aa: CASSGYEGLGAPLHF
cdr3_length: 15
d_call: .
j_call: TRBJ1-6
clone_size: few
v_call: TRBV5-1

cdr3_nt: TGTGCCAGCAGCACCTCCGGGACAGGTCCCCCCACCTTC
cdr3_aa: CASSTSGTGPPTF
cdr3_length: 13
d_call: TRBD1
j_call: TRBJ1-2
clone_size: .
v_call: TRBV11-3

cdr3_nt: TGTGCCAGCAGTGAGATTCTGACAGAGCTTGTAGGGGCCAACGTCCTGACTTTC
cdr3_aa: CASSEILTELVGANVLTF
cdr3_length: 18
d_call: .
j_call: TRBJ2-6
clone_size: .
v_call: TRBV6-1

cdr3_nt: TGTGCCAGCAGCCGGCCGGGTGGTGGCTACACCTTC
cdr3_aa: CASSRPGGGYTF
cdr3_length: 12
d_call: .
j_call: TRBJ1-2
clone_size: few
v_call: TRBV5-8

cdr3_nt: TGTGCCAGCAGCGTAGAGGGTAGCGGATCAGATACGCAGTATTTT
cdr3_aa: CASSVEGSGSDTQYF
cdr3_length: 15
d_call: .
j_call: TRBJ2-3
clone_size: few
v_call: TRBV9

cdr3_nt: TGCGCCGTAAACTCCGGGACAGGGGTCAGCGAGCAGTTCTTC
cdr3_aa: CAVNSGTGVSEQFF
cdr3_length: 14
d_call: TRBD1
j_call: TRBJ2-1
clone_size: .
v_call: TRBV5-1

cdr3_nt: TGTGCCAGTAACAGACAGGGGACAGTTGATAGCAATCAGCCCCAGCATTTT
cdr3_aa: CASNRQGTVDSNQPQHF
cdr3_length: 17
d_call: TRBD1
j_call: TRBJ1-5
clone_size: few
v_call: TRBV19

cdr3_nt: TGTGCCAGCAGCAAACCCCACCGGGGTGCTAACTATGGCTACACCTTC
cdr3_aa: CASSKPHRGANYGYTF
cdr3_length: 16
d_call: .
j_call: TRBJ1-2
clone_size: .
v_call: TRBV21-1

cdr3_nt: TGTGCCAGCTCACCCGGACAGGCGAACTATGGCTACACCTTC
cdr3_aa: CASSPGQANYGYTF
cdr3_length: 14
d_call: TRBD1
j_call: TRBJ1-2
clone_size: few
v_call: TRBV18

cdr3_nt: TGTGCCAGCAGCTTAAACAGGGGGAGGACCGGGGAGCTGTTTTTT
cdr3_aa: CASSLNRGRTGELFF
cdr3_length: 15
d_call: TRBD1
j_call: TRBJ2-2
clone_size: .
v_call: TRBV7-2

cdr3_nt: TGTGCCTTCGGCAACCAGGCTTATGGCTACACCTTC
cdr3_aa: CAFGNQAYGYTF
cdr3_length: 12
d_call: .
j_call: TRBJ1-2
clone_size: few
v_call: TRBV30

cdr3_nt: TGTGCCAGCCTCGCCGGAGGGGGCACAGATACGCAGTATTTT
cdr3_aa: CASLAGGGTDTQYF
cdr3_length: 14
d_call: .
j_call: TRBJ2-3
clone_size: .
v_call: TRBV7-2

cdr3_nt: TGCGCCAGCAGCCACGGGACAGGGGGCGATCAGCCCCAGCATTTT
cdr3_aa: CASSHGTGGDQPQHF
cdr3_length: 15
d_call: TRBD1
j_call: TRBJ1-5
clone_size: few
v_call: TRBV4-3

cdr3_nt: TGTGCCAGCAGCTCCCGACAAAACACTGAAGCTTTCTTT
cdr3_aa: CASSSRQNTEAFF
cdr3_length: 13
d_call: .
j_call: TRBJ1-1
clone_size: .
v_call: TRBV7-6

cdr3_nt: TGCGCCAGCAGCCAAGAAGACAGGGAGACCCAGTACTTC
cdr3_aa: CASSQEDRETQYF
cdr3_length: 13
d_call: .
j_call: TRBJ2-5
clone_size: .
v_call: TRBV4-1

cdr3_nt: TGCGCCAGCAGAACAGGGGGCGCGCAGAACACTGAAGCTTTCTTT
cdr3_aa: CASRTGGAQNTEAFF
cdr3_length: 15
d_call: TRBD1
j_call: TRBJ1-1
clone_size: few
v_call: TRBV5-1